The 17 T cell receptor beta chains below come from one sample, sequenced in a study of CD4 and CD8 cells across lung adenocarcinoma regions. A single record per CDR3 protein comes from TCRdb applying MiXCR to the PCR reads. This sample has about 20,000 distinct CDR3 sequences, with around half found just once. Material for sequencing was CD8+ T cells from the center of a lung tumor. Receptors originate from a female donor with lung adenocarcinoma. The CD4 and CD8 labels of this study may be unreliable.

The chain links TRBV10-1 to TRBJ2-3; the D is unclear. Trimming took off 7 bases at V and 7 bases at J, with 18 bases between the two ends. CDR1 is WNHNN, CDR2 SYGVQD, per germline (reference sequence). The CDR3 is 14 amino acids. CDR3 protein: CASTVRRDPNTQYF. The CDR3 DNA reads TGCGCCAGCACGGTCCGGCGAGACCCAAATACGCAGTATTTT.

The chain recombines TRBV5-1 with TRBJ2-3, with D possibly TRBD2 on 6 matching bases. CDR1 SGHRS and CDR2 YFSETQ come from the germline V gene. Trimming removed 1 base from V and 3 bases from J, with 15 bases in between. CDR3 length: 16 residues. CDR3 residues: CASSLQMSAGTDTQYF. CDR3 bases: TGCGCCAGCAGCTTGCAGATGAGTGCGGGAACAGATACGCAGTATTTT. The complete variable domain, with remaining parts taken from reference TRBV5-1 and TRBJ2-3, reads KAGVTQTPRYLIKTRGQQVTLSCSPISGHRSVSWYQQTPGQGLQFLFEYFSETQRNKGNFPGRFSGRQFSNSRSEMNVSTLELGDSALYLCASSLQMSAGTDTQYFGPGTRLTVL.

This chain joins TRBV25-1 and TRBJ2-5; D gene ambiguous. The DNA end favors TRBJ2-7, so the J call may be wrong. Germline loops: CDR1 MGHDK, CDR2 SYGVNS. CDR3 length: 12 amino acids. CDR3 in amino acids: CASGTVIYEQYF. CDR3 DNA: TGTGCCAGCGGAACAGTGATCTACGAGCAGTACTTC.

The chain carries TRBV9 and TRBJ2-1; 9 positions agree with TRBD2. The V gene end was trimmed by 0 bases and the J gene end by 5 bases; junction bases not matched to a gene: 9. This CDR3 has 17 amino acids. Looked up from germline, CDR1 is SGDLS and CDR2 is YYNGEE. The CDR3 loop reads CASSVDPAGGINNEQFF. The CDR3 DNA reads TGTGCCAGCAGCGTAGACCCAGCGGGAGGTATTAACAATGAGCAGTTCTTC.

This rearrangement joins TRBV6-1 to TRBJ2-3; the D gene is possibly TRBD2 (5 bases). Trimming pared 2 bases from V and 8 bases from J, leaving 14 bases between. The length of the CDR3 is 14 residues. Germline CDR1 is MNHNS and CDR2 is SASEGT. CDR3 loop: CASSERRFEGTQYF. DNA for the CDR3: TGTGCCAGCAGTGAACGGCGGTTCGAGGGTACGCAGTATTTT.

This clonotype was observed at least ten times. This chain joins TRBV6-1 and TRBJ1-6; maybe TRBD1 (6 bases). The V gene's germline CDR1 is MNHNS and CDR2 SASEGT. There are 12 residues in the CDR3. Trimming cost V 4 bases and J 12 bases, with 10 bases left between them. The CDR3: CASSAQGLPLHF. In DNA form, the CDR3 reads TGTGCCAGCAGTGCCCAGGGGTTACCCCTCCACTTT.

By proportion, this clonotype is medium-sized. For the CDR3, the DNA is TGTGCCAGCAGGGCCCCCACGGGGGGTTGGACTGAAGCTTTCTTT. Translated: CASRAPTGGWTEAFF. This rearrangement joins TRBV27 to TRBJ1-1, with a tentative D call TRBD1 (5 bases). Germline CDR1 reads MNHEY; CDR2 reads SMNVEV (reference sequence). V gave up 6 bases and J gave up 5 bases, with 19 bases separating them. The CDR3 contains 15 residues.

The V call is TRBV27, the J call TRBJ2-4; D remains unclear. Germline assignment: CDR1 MNHEY and CDR2 SMNVEV (reference sequence). V was clipped by 8 bases and J by 13 bases, with 15 bases between them. This CDR3 comprises 11 residues. CDR3 amino acids: CASGPQDMQYF. The CDR3 nucleotides read TGTGCCAGCGGTCCCCAAGATATGCAGTACTTC.

This clonotype counts as medium-sized. The CDR3 coding sequence is TGTGCTTCAGGGGGGGCAGATACGCAGTATTTT. Amino acid sequence: CASGGADTQYF. The chain carries TRBV10-3 and TRBJ2-3, with D possibly called TRBD1 or TRBD2 (7 bases each). The CDR3 contains 11 residues. In germline, CDR1 is ENHRY, CDR2 SYGVKD.

Sample share makes this clonotype medium-sized (0.01 to 0.1%). This rearrangement joins TRBV27 to TRBJ1-2; D call uncertain. Per the germline V gene, CDR1 is MNHEY and CDR2 is SMNVEV (reference sequence). V shed 5 bases and J shed 1 base, with 14 bases lying between them. The CDR3 sequence is 15 residues long. The CDR3 is CASSLTVNFNYGYTF. CDR3 DNA: TGTGCCAGCAGTCTAACAGTAAACTTTAACTATGGCTACACCTTC.

The V call is TRBV5-1, the J call TRBJ2-3; perhaps D is TRBD1 or TRBD2 (7 bases each). The CDR3 runs to 15 residues. Germline V gives CDR1 SGHRS, CDR2 YFSETQ. With 0 bases removed from V and 3 bases from J, the gap between germline ends came to 11 bases. The CDR3 region has the DNA TGCGCCAGCAGCTTGGGCAGGGGGGGTACAGATACGCAGTATTTT. As protein: CASSLGRGGTDTQYF. Full variable domain (remainder filled in from reference TRBV5-1 and TRBJ2-3): KAGVTQTPRYLIKTRGQQVTLSCSPISGHRSVSWYQQTPGQGLQFLFEYFSETQRNKGNFPGRFSGRQFSNSRSEMNVSTLELGDSALYLCASSLGRGGTDTQYFGPGTRLTVL.

The chain couples TRBV10-1 to TRBJ2-4; a possible D gene is TRBD2 (6 bases). The CDR3 totals 15 residues. Trimming stripped 5 bases from V and 0 bases from J, with 11 bases between. CDR1 and CDR2 from the germline V gene are WNHNN and SYGVQD (reference sequence). CDR3 bases: TGCGCCAGCAGTCCGGGGCGGGGAGCCAAAAACATTCAGTACTTC. Residues: CASSPGRGAKNIQYF.

This clonotype has more than one count but fewer than ten. The chain uses TRBV29-1 and TRBJ2-1; D is unclear. V was cut by 1 base and J by 0 bases, with 13 bases left in between. The length of the CDR3 is 16 residues. Germline V CDR1 and CDR2: SQVTM, ANQGSEA. In nucleotides, the CDR3 is TGCAGCGTTGAAGTCAGCCCAGAGGTCTCCTACAATGAGCAGTTCTTC. It specifies CSVEVSPEVSYNEQFF.

Many counts were recorded for this clonotype. The chain links TRBV12-5 to TRBJ2-1, with D perhaps TRBD1 (7 bases). Trimming removed 9 bases at V and 9 bases at J, with 18 bases between. CDR3 length equals 13 residues. CDR1 is LGHNT, CDR2 FRNRAP, per germline. CDR3 amino acids: CASRQGGIGEQFF. CDR3 coding DNA: TGTGCTAGCAGACAGGGCGGGATCGGTGAGCAGTTCTTC. The full variable domain, in which reference TRBV12-5 and TRBJ2-1 provide the parts outside the CDR3, is DARVTQTPRHKVTEMGQEVTMRCQPILGHNTVFWYRQTMMQGLELLAYFRNRAPLDDSGMPKDRFSAEMPDATLATLKIQPSEPRDSAVYFCASRQGGIGEQFFGPGTRLTVL.

V and J are TRBV12-3 or TRBV12-4 and TRBJ1-1; no definite D call. The CDR3 extends over 13 amino acids. V was clipped by 6 bases and J by 1 base, with 9 bases between them. CDR3 nucleotide sequence: TGTGCCAGCAGCCTTCAGTGGAACACTGAAGCTTTCTTT. Protein product: CASSLQWNTEAFF.

This clonotype was counted ten times or more. The chain uses TRBV4-1 and TRBJ2-5; 12 bases match TRBD2. TRBJ2-7 explains the end of the DNA better; the J call may be wrong. The germline gives CDR1 MGHRA, CDR2 YSYEKL. The CDR3 has 18 residues. CDR3 amino acids: CASSQPLGVTSGSGEQYF. CDR3 in DNA: TGCGCCAGCAGCCAGCCCTTGGGGGTGACTAGCGGGAGTGGCGAGCAGTACTTC.

This clonotype appeared many times. The V gene is TRBV7-2, the J gene TRBJ2-1; the D gene could be TRBD1 or TRBD2 (5 bases each). V dropped 3 bases and J dropped 2 bases, with 8 bases sitting between them. The V gene's germline CDR1 is SGHTA and CDR2 FQGNSA. The CDR3 spans 14 residues. CDR3 protein: CASSFGTAYNEQFF. CDR3 in DNA: TGTGCCAGCAGCTTTGGGACGGCCTACAATGAGCAGTTCTTC. The whole variable domain, filled in from reference TRBV7-2 and TRBJ2-1, reads GAGVSQSPSNKVTEKGKDVELRCDPISGHTALYWYRQSLGQGLEFLIYFQGNSAPDKSGLPSDRFSAERTGGSVSTLTIQRTQQEDSAVYLCASSFGTAYNEQFFGPGTRLTVL.